The 16 T cell receptor beta chains given below trace back to one sample, sequenced in a study of response to subunit inactivated influenza vaccine. TCRdb redid the calling of the RT-PCR reads with MiXCR, one entry per CDR3 protein. The sample includes just under 550,000 distinct CDR3 sequences, roughly 25% seen only once; the top ten take about 3%. These same data were also listed under a study on T cells expressing NK-cell markers. That work contributes: Template switching by 5'RACE with UMIs generated the TCR beta cDNA.

The sequences come from CD4+ T cells sorted from PBMCs, collected 11 to 12 days after vaccination. The receptors shown here come from a man in his fifties or sixties who received an inactivated influenza vaccine.

The DNA of the CDR3 is TGCAGTGCGGAACCTCCGGGACTAGCGGGAGGTTTCACAGATACGCAGTATTTT. Protein sequence: CSAEPPGLAGGFTDTQYF. The chain has TRBV20-1 and TRBJ2-3, with 15 bases lining up with TRBD2. The V and J ends lost 6 bases and 2 bases, in that order; junction bases with no gene match: 12. Germline CDR1 DFQATT, CDR2 SNEGSKA (reference sequence). This CDR3 has 18 residues.

The chain joins TRBV7-9 to TRBJ2-5; 9 positions agree with TRBD2. The junction had 10 bases not matched to a gene; V was cut back by 4 bases and J by 1 base. Germline V gene data show CDR1 as SEHNR and CDR2 as FQNEAQ (reference sequence). CDR3 size: 17 residues. The CDR3 protein is CASSSPSGGGVQETQYF. DNA for the CDR3: TGTGCCAGCAGCTCTCCATCGGGCGGGGGGGTCCAAGAGACCCAGTACTTC.

The chain employs TRBV10-3 and TRBJ2-5, with a possible D match to TRBD2 (5 bases). Per germline, CDR1 ENHRY and CDR2 SYGVKD. The CDR3 is made up of 13 amino acids. Trimming stripped 6 bases from V and 2 bases from J, with 10 bases between. The chain's CDR3 is CAISDGDQETQYF. The CDR3 coding sequence is TGTGCCATCAGCGACGGGGATCAAGAGACCCAGTACTTC.

This rearrangement joins TRBV12-3 or TRBV12-4 to TRBJ1-5; a weak D match, TRBD1 (5 bases). The CDR3 consists of 12 residues. Trimming took off 7 bases at V and 6 bases at J, with 10 bases between the two ends. The CDR3 nucleotides are TGTGCCAGCAACCTGGGGCGTCAGCCCCAGCATTTT. As protein: CASNLGRQPQHF.

The gene calls are TRBV28 and TRBJ1-2; D call uncertain. The CDR3 is 13 residues long. Germline V CDR1 and CDR2: MDHEN, SYDVKM. V was cut by 6 bases and J by 4 bases, with 12 bases left in between. The CDR3 loop is CASRPRRIYGYTF. CDR3 DNA: TGTGCCAGCAGACCCCGCAGAATCTATGGCTACACCTTC.

V usage is TRBV9 and J usage is TRBJ2-7, with TRBD2 matching over 10 bases. Germline trimming cut 0 bases from V and 7 bases from J; bases unmatched to any gene: 7. From germline, CDR1 is SGDLS and CDR2 YYNGEE. CDR3 length: 15 amino acids. CDR3 in amino acids: CASSVGSGGAEEQYF. The CDR3 DNA follows: TGTGCCAGCAGCGTAGGAAGCGGGGGGGCAGAAGAGCAGTACTTC.

The genes are TRBV4-1 and TRBJ2-3; 7 nucleotides line up with TRBD2. CDR1 and CDR2 from the germline V gene are MGHRA and YSYEKL. This CDR3 region has 16 residues. V trimming: 5 bases; J trimming: 4 bases; junction bases outside the gene matches: 12. CDR3 sequence reads: CASSKPVAGDSDTQYF. The CDR3 bases are TGCGCCAGCAGCAAACCAGTTGCGGGGGACTCAGATACGCAGTATTTT.

V and J are TRBV18 and TRBJ2-4; TRBD1 aligns across 8 bases. The V gene's germline CDR1 is KGHSH and CDR2 LQKENI. V shed 0 bases and J 3 bases; nucleotides not matched to a gene: 1. The CDR3 runs 15 residues. CDR3 coding DNA: TGTGCCAGCTCACCACCGGGACAGGTCAAAAACATTCAGTACTTC. Translation gives CASSPPGQVKNIQYF.

This clonotype came up once. A junction boundary mismatches the germline segment, possibly from a read error. The rearrangement uses TRBV3-1 and TRBJ2-7; D unclear. CDR3 length equals 12 residues. Germline V gene sequence: CDR1 LGHDT, CDR2 YNNKEL (reference sequence). The CDR3 sequence: CASSQGGYKQYF. The CDR3 DNA reads TGTGCCAGCAGCCAAGGAGGCTACAAGCAGTACTTC.

J is TRBJ2-7 and V is TRBV20-1; the D call may be TRBD1 or TRBD2 (5 bases each). The V gene lost 5 bases and the J gene lost 12 bases, with 23 bases spanning the gap. Germline V gene sequence: CDR1 DFQATT, CDR2 SNEGSKA (reference sequence). The CDR3 covers 13 residues. The CDR3 DNA reads as TGCAGTGCTCGGGACGGTTCCTACGTCGGTGTGTACTTC. Amino acid sequence: CSARDGSYVGVYF.

This clonotype was recorded a few times. The chain links TRBV3-1 to TRBJ2-1, with D unclear. Germline CDR1 reads LGHDT; CDR2 reads YNNKEL (reference sequence). The CDR3 sequence is 16 residues long. V was clipped by 0 bases and J by 0 bases, with 9 bases between them. DNA for the CDR3: TGTGCCAGCAGCCAAGATGGCGGTTACTCCTACAATGAGCAGTTCTTC. Translating gives CASSQDGGYSYNEQFF.

Only a few counts were recorded for this clonotype. V gene TRBV28 combines with J gene TRBJ2-7; tentative D call: TRBD1 (6 bases). The CDR3 has 13 residues. The germline V and J ends were trimmed by 6 bases and 3 bases, with 12 bases remaining between them. Germline CDR1 reads MDHEN; CDR2 reads SYDVKM. The chain's CDR3 is CASRAGAGYEQYF. The DNA for the CDR3 is TGTGCCAGCAGGGCAGGGGCTGGCTACGAGCAGTACTTC.

The rearrangement links TRBV7-9 to TRBJ1-1, with TRBD1 as a possible D gene (6 bases). The V gene lost 5 bases and the J gene lost 3 bases, with 13 bases spanning the gap. The CDR3 length is 14 residues. Germline values: CDR1 SEHNR, CDR2 FQNEAQ (reference sequence). The CDR3 nucleotides read TGTGCCAGCAGCGTCCCCCAGGGGTACACTGAAGCTTTCTTT. Amino acid sequence: CASSVPQGYTEAFF.

This clonotype was seen a few times. The chain uses TRBV10-3 and TRBJ2-7, with TRBD1 matching 8 bases. From germline, CDR1 is ENHRY and CDR2 SYGVKD. V shed 10 bases and J 3 bases; nucleotides not matched to a gene: 8. The CDR3 totals 13 residues. CDR3 DNA: TGTGCCAATGCGGACAGGGTGGACTACGAGCAGTACTTC. This gives the protein CANADRVDYEQYF.

This chain uses TRBV4-2 with TRBJ1-2, with D perhaps matching TRBD1 (5 bases). Trimming removed 10 bases from V and 3 bases from J, with 15 bases in between. Germline CDR1 reads LGHNA; CDR2 reads YNFKEQ. The CDR3 has 13 residues. The CDR3 loop reads CATAGPRDYGYTF. CDR3 sequence (DNA): TGTGCCACCGCCGGCCCCAGGGACTATGGCTACACCTTC.

The table lists this clonotype with a few counts. The chain couples TRBV29-1 to TRBJ2-6, with D tentatively TRBD1 (5 bases). V gave up 4 bases and J gave up 1 base, with 11 bases separating them. The CDR3 is made up of 15 amino acids. Germline V lookup: CDR1 SQVTM, CDR2 ANQGSEA. The CDR3 spells CSVAGLSSGANVLTF. The CDR3 DNA reads as TGCAGCGTTGCAGGGCTCTCATCTGGGGCCAACGTCCTGACTTTC.